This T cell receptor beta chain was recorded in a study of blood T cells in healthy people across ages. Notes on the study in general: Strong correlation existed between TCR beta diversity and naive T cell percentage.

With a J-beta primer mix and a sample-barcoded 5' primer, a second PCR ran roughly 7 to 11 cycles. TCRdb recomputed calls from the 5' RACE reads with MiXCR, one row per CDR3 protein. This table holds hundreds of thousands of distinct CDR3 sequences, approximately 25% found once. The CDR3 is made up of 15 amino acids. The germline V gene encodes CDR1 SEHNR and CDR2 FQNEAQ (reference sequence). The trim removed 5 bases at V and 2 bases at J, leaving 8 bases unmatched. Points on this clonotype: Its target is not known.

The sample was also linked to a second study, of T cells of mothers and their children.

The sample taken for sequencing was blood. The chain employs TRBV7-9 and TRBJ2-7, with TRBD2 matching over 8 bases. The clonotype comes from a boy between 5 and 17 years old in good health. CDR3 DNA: TGTGCCAGCAGCAGTAGCGGGGACTTCACCTACGAGCAGTACTTC. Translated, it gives CASSSSGDFTYEQYF.